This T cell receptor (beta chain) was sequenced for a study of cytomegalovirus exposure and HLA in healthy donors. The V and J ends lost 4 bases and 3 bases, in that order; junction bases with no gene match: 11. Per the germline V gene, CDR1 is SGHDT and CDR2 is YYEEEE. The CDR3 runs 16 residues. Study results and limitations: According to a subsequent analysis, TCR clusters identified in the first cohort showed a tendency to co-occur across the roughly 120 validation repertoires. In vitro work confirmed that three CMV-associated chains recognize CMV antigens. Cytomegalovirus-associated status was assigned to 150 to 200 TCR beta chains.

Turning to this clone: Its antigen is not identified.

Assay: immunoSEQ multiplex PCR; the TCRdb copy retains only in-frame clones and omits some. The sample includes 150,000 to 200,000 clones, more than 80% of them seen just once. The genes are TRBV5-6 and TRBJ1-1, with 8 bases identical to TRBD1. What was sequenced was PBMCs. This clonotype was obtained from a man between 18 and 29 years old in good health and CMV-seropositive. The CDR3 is CASSTGQGQGHTEAFF. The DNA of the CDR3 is TGTGCCAGCAGCACCGGACAGGGTCAGGGGCACACTGAAGCTTTCTTT.